The clone carrying this T cell receptor (beta chain) was seen repeatedly, ten times or more. The antigen remains unidentified. In the ophthalmopathy cohort, Clinical Activity Score was at least 3, NOSPECS grade at least 4, and duration under 3 months. These data originate in a study of T cells in Graves' hyperthyroidism and ophthalmopathy. The study's findings and limits: Expanded thyroid clonotypes (above 0.001) were mostly also found in blood.

The V end lost 2 bases, the J end lost 3 bases, and 14 bases lay between the germline ends. The CDR3 is 15 residues long. Germline V lookup: CDR1 MNHNS, CDR2 SASEGT. RNA transcripts gave rise to amplified TCR beta CDR3 regions. The study used the HTBI primer set for a first-round RT-PCR of the TCR CDR3. TCRdb reprocessed the multiplex PCR reads with MiXCR, giving one entry per CDR3 protein. In the table there are fewer than 350,000 distinct CDR3 sequences, less than 20% of which are singletons. Material for sequencing was blood. This receptor was taken from a woman aged 40 to 50 with Graves' ophthalmopathy. The V call is TRBV6-1, the J call TRBJ2-7, with a possible D match to TRBD1 (5 bases). In nucleotides, the CDR3 is TGTGCCAGCAGTGAAATCGCCAGGGCCCGCTACGAGCAGTACTTC. Residues: CASSEIARARYEQYF.